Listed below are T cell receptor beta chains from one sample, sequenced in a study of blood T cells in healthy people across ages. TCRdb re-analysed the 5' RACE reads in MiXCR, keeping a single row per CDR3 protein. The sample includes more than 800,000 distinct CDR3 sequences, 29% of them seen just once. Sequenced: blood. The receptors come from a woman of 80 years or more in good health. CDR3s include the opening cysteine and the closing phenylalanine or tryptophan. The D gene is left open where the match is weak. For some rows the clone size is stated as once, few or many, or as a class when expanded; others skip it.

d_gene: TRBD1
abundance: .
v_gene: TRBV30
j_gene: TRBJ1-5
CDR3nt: TGTGCCCGGTCACCGACAGGGGCCGGTCGGAATCAGCCCCAGCATTTT
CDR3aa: CARSPTGAGRNQPQHF

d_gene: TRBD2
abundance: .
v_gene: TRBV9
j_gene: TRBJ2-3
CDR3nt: TGTGCCAGCAGCGCTCGACTAGCGGGGGGCATTAGCACAGATACGCAGTATTTT
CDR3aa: CASSARLAGGISTDTQYF

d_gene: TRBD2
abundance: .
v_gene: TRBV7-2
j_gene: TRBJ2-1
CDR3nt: TGTGCCAGCAGCTCTCTCGGGACTAGCTATGAGCAGTTCTTC
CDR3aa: CASSSLGTSYEQFF

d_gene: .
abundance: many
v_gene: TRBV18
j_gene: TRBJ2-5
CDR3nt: TGTGCCAGCTCACCAAATCAGGGACTTGGAGAGACCCAGTACTTC
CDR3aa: CASSPNQGLGETQYF

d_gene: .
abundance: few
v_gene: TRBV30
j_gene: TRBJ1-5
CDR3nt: TGTGCCTGGAGTGTACAAACGAGCAATCAGCCCCAGCATTTT
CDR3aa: CAWSVQTSNQPQHF

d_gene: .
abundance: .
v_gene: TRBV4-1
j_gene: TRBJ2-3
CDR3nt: TGCGCCAGCAGCCCTCAGATCGGGGGAGGTACGCAGTATTTT
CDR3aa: CASSPQIGGGTQYF

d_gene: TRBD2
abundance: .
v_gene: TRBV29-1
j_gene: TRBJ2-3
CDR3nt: TGCAGCGTTGCCGGGAGGTCCGCAGATACGCAGTATTTT
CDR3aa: CSVAGRSADTQYF

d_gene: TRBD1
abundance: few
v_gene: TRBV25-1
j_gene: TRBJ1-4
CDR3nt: TGTGCCAGCAGTGAGGGGACAGGGGTTAGTGAAAAACTGTTTTTT
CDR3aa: CASSEGTGVSEKLFF

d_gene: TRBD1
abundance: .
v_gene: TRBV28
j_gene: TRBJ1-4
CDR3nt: TGTGCCAGCAGCCCAGGACAGGCCCCTGAAAAACTGTTTTTT
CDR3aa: CASSPGQAPEKLFF

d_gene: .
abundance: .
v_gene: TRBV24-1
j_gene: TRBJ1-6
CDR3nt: TGTGCCACCAGTGGTTCAGGGGCGAATTCACCCCTCCACTTT
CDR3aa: CATSGSGANSPLHF

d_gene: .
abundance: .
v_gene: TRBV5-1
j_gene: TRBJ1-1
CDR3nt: TGCGCCAGCAGCTTCCTAGGGGCAGCGAACACTGAAGCTTTCTTT
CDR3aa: CASSFLGAANTEAFF

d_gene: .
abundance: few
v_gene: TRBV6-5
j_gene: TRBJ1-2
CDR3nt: TGTGCCAGCAGTTACTCCGAGGTATCGGTTGGGGGCTACACCTTC
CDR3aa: CASSYSEVSVGGYTF

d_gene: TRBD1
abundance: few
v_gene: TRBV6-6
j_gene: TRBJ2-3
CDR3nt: TGTGCCAGCAATACGGGACAGACTAGCACAGATACGCAGTATTTT
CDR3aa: CASNTGQTSTDTQYF

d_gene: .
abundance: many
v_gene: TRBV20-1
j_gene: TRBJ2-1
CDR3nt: TGCAGTGCTAGAGTCCCGGGGGAGCTTCAGTTCTTC
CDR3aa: CSARVPGELQFF

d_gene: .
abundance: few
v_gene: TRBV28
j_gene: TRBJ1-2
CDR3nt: TGTGCCAGCGGATTAGTGTTCACCTTC
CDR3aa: CASGLVFTF

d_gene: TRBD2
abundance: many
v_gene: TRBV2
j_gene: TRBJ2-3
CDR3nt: TGTGCCAGCGGGGGGGACCTTACACATACGCAGTATTTT
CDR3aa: CASGGDLTHTQYF

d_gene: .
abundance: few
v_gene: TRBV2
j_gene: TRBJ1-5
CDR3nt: TGTGCCAGCAGACCCCAGTTTAGCAATCAGCCCCAGCATTTT
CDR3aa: CASRPQFSNQPQHF

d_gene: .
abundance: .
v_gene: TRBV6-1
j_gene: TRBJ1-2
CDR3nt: TGTGCCTGCAGTGTGAGGGTTGAGTATGGCTACACCTTC
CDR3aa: CACSVRVEYGYTF

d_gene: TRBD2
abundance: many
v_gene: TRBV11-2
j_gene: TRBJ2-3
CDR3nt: TGTGCCAGCAGCTTAGATGAGGGCGGGAGGAACACAGATACGCAGTATTTT
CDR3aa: CASSLDEGGRNTDTQYF

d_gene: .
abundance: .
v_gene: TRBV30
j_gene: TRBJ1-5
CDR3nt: TGTGCCTGGAGTCCCACCGGGGGGAACAATCAGCCCCAGCATTTT
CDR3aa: CAWSPTGGNNQPQHF

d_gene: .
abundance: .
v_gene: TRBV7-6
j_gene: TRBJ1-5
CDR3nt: TGTGCCAGCAGCGAGGACAGCCAACGCCTCAATCAGCCCCAGCATTTT
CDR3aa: CASSEDSQRLNQPQHF

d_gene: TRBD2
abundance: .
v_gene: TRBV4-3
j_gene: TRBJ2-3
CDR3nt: TGCGCCAGCAGCCAAGATGGGGGACTACCCTCTACCTCCACAGATACGCAGTATTTT
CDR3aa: CASSQDGGLPSTSTDTQYF

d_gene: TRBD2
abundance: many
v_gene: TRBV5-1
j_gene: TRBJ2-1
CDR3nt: TGCGCCAGCAGCTCCCCAGCGGGGGGGACGACCAATGAGCAGTTCTTC
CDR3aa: CASSSPAGGTTNEQFF

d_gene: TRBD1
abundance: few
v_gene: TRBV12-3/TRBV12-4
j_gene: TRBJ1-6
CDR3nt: TGTGCCAGCAGCCAGGGGGGGTTTAATTCACCCCTCCACTTT
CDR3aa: CASSQGGFNSPLHF

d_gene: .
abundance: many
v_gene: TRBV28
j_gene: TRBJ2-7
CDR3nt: TGTGCCAGCAGAGGAATCAGGGGCCACGAGCAGTACTTC
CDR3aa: CASRGIRGHEQYF

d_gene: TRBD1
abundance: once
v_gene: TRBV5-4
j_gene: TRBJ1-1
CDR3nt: TGTGCCGGCAGCCCTTGGTACAGGGGGAACACTGAAGCTTTCTTT
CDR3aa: CAGSPWYRGNTEAFF

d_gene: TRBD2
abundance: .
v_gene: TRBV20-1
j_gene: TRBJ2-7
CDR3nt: TGCAGTGCCAACCTACATCTCACTAGCGGGTACGAGCAGTACTTC
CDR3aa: CSANLHLTSGYEQYF

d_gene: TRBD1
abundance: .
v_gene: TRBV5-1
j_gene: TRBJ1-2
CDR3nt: TGCGCCAGCAGCTTGTCAGGGGGGTGTGGCTACACCTTC
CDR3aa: CASSLSGGCGYTF

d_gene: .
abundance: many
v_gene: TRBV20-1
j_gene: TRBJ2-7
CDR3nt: TGCAGTGCTAGTGCCGGGACGGGGCCCTACGAGCAGTACTTC
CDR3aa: CSASAGTGPYEQYF

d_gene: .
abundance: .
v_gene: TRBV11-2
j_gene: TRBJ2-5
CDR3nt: TGTGCCAGCAGCCCTAGGAAAGGGGGGGCCGGGGAGACCCAGTACTTC
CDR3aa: CASSPRKGGAGETQYF

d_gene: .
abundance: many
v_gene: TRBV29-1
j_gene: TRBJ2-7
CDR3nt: TGCAGCGTGAGCGGGACAGGAGGGCGCTCCTACGAGCAGTACTTC
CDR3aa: CSVSGTGGRSYEQYF

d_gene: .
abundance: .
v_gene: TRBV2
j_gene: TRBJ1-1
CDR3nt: TGTGCCAGCAGTGAATTTGTCGGGAACACTGAAGCTTTCTTT
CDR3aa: CASSEFVGNTEAFF

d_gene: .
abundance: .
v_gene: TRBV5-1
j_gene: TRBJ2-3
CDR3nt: TGCGCCAGCAGCTTGGGCGGGGAGTCCCACCACACAGATACGCAGTATTTT
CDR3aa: CASSLGGESHHTDTQYF

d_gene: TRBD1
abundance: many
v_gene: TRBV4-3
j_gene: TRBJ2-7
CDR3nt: TGCGCCAGCAGCCCCGGGACAGGGCACGAGCAGTACTTC
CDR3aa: CASSPGTGHEQYF

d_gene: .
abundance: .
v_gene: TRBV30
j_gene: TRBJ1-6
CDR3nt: TGTGCCTGGAGTGTTGCTAAGACACGAATTAATTCACCCCTCCACTTT
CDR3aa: CAWSVAKTRINSPLHF

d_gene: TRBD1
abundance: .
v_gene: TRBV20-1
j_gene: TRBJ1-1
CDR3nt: TGCAGTGCTAGAGAGGGACAGGGATTCACTGAAGCTTTCTTT
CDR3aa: CSAREGQGFTEAFF

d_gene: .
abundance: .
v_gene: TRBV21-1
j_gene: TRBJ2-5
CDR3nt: TGTGCCAGCAGCAGATTGGGAGGGGGCGAAGAGACCCAGTACTTC
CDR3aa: CASSRLGGGEETQYF

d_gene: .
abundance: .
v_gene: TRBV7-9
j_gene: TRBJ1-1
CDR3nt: TGTGCCAGCAGCTTAGAGTCCTCTAAAGCTTTCTTT
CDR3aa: CASSLESSKAFF

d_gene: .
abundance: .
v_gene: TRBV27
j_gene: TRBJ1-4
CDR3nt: TGTGCCAGCAGTTTGGGGATTAATGAAAAACTGTTTTTT
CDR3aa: CASSLGINEKLFF

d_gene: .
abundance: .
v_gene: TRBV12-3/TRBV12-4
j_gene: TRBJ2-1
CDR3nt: TGTGCCAGCACCCCTCCAGGGGTAAGCTCCTACAATGAGCAGTTCTTC
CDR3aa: CASTPPGVSSYNEQFF

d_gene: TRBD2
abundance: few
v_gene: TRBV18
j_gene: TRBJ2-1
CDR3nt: TGTGCCAGCTCACCTGGCCCGGGGGGCTACAATGAGCAGTTCTTC
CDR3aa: CASSPGPGGYNEQFF

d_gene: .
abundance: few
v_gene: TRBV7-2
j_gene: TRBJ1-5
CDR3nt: TGTGCCAGCAGCTCACAGGGAGGTAGCAATCAGCCCCAGCATTTT
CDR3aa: CASSSQGGSNQPQHF

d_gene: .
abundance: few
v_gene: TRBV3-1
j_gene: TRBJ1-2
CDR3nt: TGTGCCAGCAGCCAGTCGAGTCAGGGAGGCTACACCTTC
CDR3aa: CASSQSSQGGYTF